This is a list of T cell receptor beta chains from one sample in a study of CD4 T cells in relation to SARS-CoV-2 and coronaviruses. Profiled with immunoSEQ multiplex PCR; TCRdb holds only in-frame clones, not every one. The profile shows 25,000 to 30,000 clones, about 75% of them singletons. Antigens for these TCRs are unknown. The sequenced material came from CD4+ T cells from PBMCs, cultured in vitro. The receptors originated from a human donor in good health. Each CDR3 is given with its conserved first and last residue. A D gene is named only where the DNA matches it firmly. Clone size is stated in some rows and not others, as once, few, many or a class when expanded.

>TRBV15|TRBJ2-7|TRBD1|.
CATSRDRVNYEQYF
TGTGCCACCAGCAGGGACAGGGTCAACTACGAGCAGTACTTC
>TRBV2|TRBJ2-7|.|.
CASKESPASYEQYF
TGTGCCAGCAAGGAAAGTCCAGCATCCTACGAGCAGTACTTC
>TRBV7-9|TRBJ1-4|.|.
CASSPDGMGEKLFF
TGTGCCAGCAGCCCAGACGGGATGGGTGAAAAACTGTTTTTT
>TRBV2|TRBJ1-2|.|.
CASSERWYGYTF
TGTGCCAGCAGTGAACGGTGGTATGGCTACACCTTC
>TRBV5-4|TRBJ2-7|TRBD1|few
CASSLGTGGAEQYF
TGTGCCAGCAGCTTGGGAACAGGGGGCGCCGAGCAGTACTTC
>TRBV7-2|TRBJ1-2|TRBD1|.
CASSLDWTGVYGYTF
TGTGCCAGCAGCTTAGACTGGACAGGGGTATACGGCTACACCTTC
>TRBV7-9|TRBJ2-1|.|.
CASSPTGTRKDNEQFF
TGTGCCAGCAGCCCGACCGGGACTCGAAAGGACAATGAGCAGTTCTTC
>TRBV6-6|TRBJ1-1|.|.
CASSYQEGRSTEAFF
TGTGCCAGCAGTTACCAAGAAGGGCGGTCCACTGAAGCTTTCTTT
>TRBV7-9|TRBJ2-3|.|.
CASSPRTGWVTDTQYF
TGTGCCAGCAGTCCCCGCACAGGGTGGGTCACAGATACGCAGTATTTT
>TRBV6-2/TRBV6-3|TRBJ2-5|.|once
CASSYNGGLETQYF
TGTGCCAGCAGTTACAATGGGGGTCTAGAGACCCAGTACTTC
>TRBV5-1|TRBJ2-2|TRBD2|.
CASSDGGSTGELFF
TGCGCCAGCAGCGACGGGGGGAGCACCGGGGAGCTGTTTTTT
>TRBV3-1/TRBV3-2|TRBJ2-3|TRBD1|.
CASSQMGQGSADTQYF
TGTGCCAGCAGCCAAATGGGACAGGGCAGCGCAGATACGCAGTATTTT
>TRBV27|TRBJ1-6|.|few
CASSLRRRGSYNSPLHF
TGTGCCAGCAGTTTAAGGAGGCGGGGCTCCTATAATTCACCCCTCCACTTT
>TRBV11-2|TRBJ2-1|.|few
CASSLLGAYNEQFF
TGTGCCAGCAGCTTACTGGGGGCTTACAATGAGCAGTTCTTC
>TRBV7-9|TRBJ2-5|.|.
CASSLYEGSLETQYF
TGTGCCAGCAGCTTATATGAGGGATCTCTTGAGACCCAGTACTTC
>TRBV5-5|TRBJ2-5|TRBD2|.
CASSTARGFTSAETQYF
TGTGCCAGCAGCACCGCCCGGGGTTTTACTAGCGCAGAGACCCAGTACTTC
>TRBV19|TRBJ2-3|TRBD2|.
CATSGRRSDTQYF
TGTGCCACAAGCGGGAGGCGATCCGATACGCAGTATTTT